The entry that follows covers one T cell receptor beta chain sequence. Antigen unknown. In the same sample, other DNA sequences code for this CDR3. This sample is part of a study of cytomegalovirus exposure and HLA in healthy donors. Both 60 Vbeta primers and 13 Jbeta primers went into the PCR. TCRdb keeps only in-frame clones here, not all; method: immunoSEQ multiplex PCR. The repertoire holds more than 100,000 clones, with 55% to 75% as singletons. Per the germline V gene, CDR1 is LNHDA and CDR2 is SQIVND (reference sequence). Between the trimmed V and J ends, which lost 2 bases and 1 base, there was a span of 8 bases. The CDR3 consists of 14 residues. General study points: For most TCR beta V segments, an earlier analysis put the productive rate at about 87% or about 30% of the time.

The sample was PBMCs. The V and J genes are TRBV19 and TRBJ1-1, with no clear D. The TCR was taken from a man aged 45-65 years in good health and CMV-seropositive. CDR3 DNA sequence: TGTGCCAGTAGTATACGTCCAGGGAACACTGAAGCTTTCTTT. As protein: CASSIRPGNTEAFF. Combining the CDR3 with reference TRBV19 and TRBJ1-1 gives the whole variable domain DGGITQSPKYLFRKEGQNVTLSCEQNLNHDAMYWYRQDPGQGLRLIYYSQIVNDFQKGDIAEGYSVSREKKESFPLTVTSAQKNPTAFYLCASSIRPGNTEAFFGQGTRLTVV.